What follows are 8 T cell receptor beta chains derived from one specimen sequenced in a study of shared clonotypes between healthy human individuals. Selected positively for CCR7 and CD45RO-negative, naive CD8 cells excluded terminally differentiated effector memory CD45RA+ cells. The protocol was immunoSEQ multiplex PCR, while the TCRdb copy is restricted to in-frame clones and leaves out a portion. Of around 2.1 million clones detected, just over 90% appear once; the ten largest clones hold around 1.7%. Material for sequencing was naive CD8+ T cells from PBMCs. The receptors derive from a man younger than 30 in good health. Some clones in this sample may be carry-over from other donors' samples.

The V gene is TRBV27, the J gene TRBJ1-1, with D maybe TRBD1 (5 bases). Germline values: CDR1 MNHEY, CDR2 SMNVEV (reference sequence). CDR3 length equals 14 residues. Trimming cost V 5 bases and J 4 bases, with 14 bases left between them. The CDR3 spells CASSLTGFVTEAFF. In nucleotides, the CDR3 is TGTGCCAGCAGTCTTACAGGTTTCGTCACTGAAGCTTTCTTT.

This chain links TRBV27 with TRBJ2-7; TRBD2 matches 15 bases. Trimming removed 5 bases from V and 3 bases from J; junction bases left unmatched: 8. The germline V gene encodes CDR1 MNHEY and CDR2 SMNVEV (reference sequence). This CDR3 has 17 residues. The CDR3 coding sequence is TGTGCCAGCAGTGCCCGGACTAGCGGGAGGGTAATCTACGAGCAGTACTTC. It specifies CASSARTSGRVIYEQYF.

The chain is built from TRBV4-1 and TRBJ2-1, with 7 bases matching TRBD1. The V and J ends lost 3 bases and 10 bases, in that order; junction bases with no gene match: 9. The germline gives CDR1 MGHRA, CDR2 YSYEKL. The CDR3 is 14 residues long. The CDR3 region is CASSQQGEGHEQFF. For the CDR3, the DNA is TGCGCCAGCAGCCAGCAGGGGGAAGGGCACGAGCAGTTCTTC.

This clone occurred once. The chain has TRBV7-2 and TRBJ1-1; D gene uncertain. The germline V gene has CDR1 SGHTA and CDR2 FQGNSA. Trimming pared 2 bases from V and 1 base from J, leaving 5 bases between. The CDR3 consists of 13 residues. The CDR3 loop is CASSLSQNTEAFF. The CDR3 nucleotides read TGTGCCAGCAGCTTAAGCCAGAACACTGAAGCTTTCTTT. The complete variable domain, with remaining parts taken from reference TRBV7-2 and TRBJ1-1, reads GAGVSQSPSNKVTEKGKDVELRCDPISGHTALYWYRQSLGQGLEFLIYFQGNSAPDKSGLPSDRFSAERTGGSVSTLTIQRTQQEDSAVYLCASSLSQNTEAFFGQGTRLTVV.

This clone has a handful of counts. This chain joins TRBV27 and TRBJ2-1, with D uncertain. Between the trimmed V and J ends, which lost 4 bases and 2 bases, there was a span of 9 bases. Germline CDR1 is MNHEY and CDR2 is SMNVEV (reference sequence). This CDR3 has 14 residues. The CDR3 nucleotides are TGTGCCAGCAGTTCCATCTCGGCCTACAATGAGCAGTTCTTC. Translated, it gives CASSSISAYNEQFF.

This clone has just one count. This sequence joins TRBV7-9 and TRBJ2-1; D call uncertain. This CDR3 contains 12 residues. Trimming shortened V by 3 bases and J by 7 bases, and 7 bases separated the two germline ends. Germline lookup yields CDR1 SEHNR and CDR2 FQNEAQ (reference sequence). As DNA, the CDR3 is TGTGCCAGCAGCTTCCCAAAGAATGAGCAGTTCTTC. This translates into CASSFPKNEQFF.

The CDR3 loop is CASSYIAGLSYEQYF. CDR3 in DNA: TGTGCCAGCAGCTACATAGCGGGGCTCTCCTACGAGCAGTACTTC. The chain combines TRBV5-6 with TRBJ2-7; 8 nucleotides line up with TRBD2. Trimming took 3 bases from V and 0 from J; bases not matched to a gene: 5. The CDR3 consists of 15 residues. Germline lookup yields CDR1 SGHDT and CDR2 YYEEEE.

In the case of this clone: Other DNA sequences in this specimen translate into the identical CDR3. V usage is TRBV5-6 and J usage is TRBJ1-5; D gene unclear. The CDR3 is 12 amino acids. Deletions cut 4 bases from V and 4 bases from J, with 6 bases between. The germline gives CDR1 SGHDT, CDR2 YYEEEE. CDR3 residues: CASSPRNQPQHF. For the CDR3, the DNA is TGTGCCAGCAGCCCCCGAAATCAGCCCCAGCATTTT.